Following are 25 T cell receptor beta chains from one sample sequenced in a study of blood T cell repertoires in COVID-19. The method was immunoSEQ multiplex PCR; TCRdb's version includes in-frame clones alone and lacks a portion of them. This repertoire shows about 100,000 clones, 85% found once; its top ten account for around 15%. The material sequenced was peripheral blood. Receptors were obtained from a man aged 50-60 years with active or convalescent COVID-19.

This clone was seen only once. This chain links TRBV3-1 (or the pseudogene TRBV3-2) with TRBJ2-7, with D possibly matching TRBD2 (6 bases). The CDR3 is made up of 13 amino acids. The germline V gene encodes CDR1 LGHDT and CDR2 YNNKEL (reference sequence). With 1 base removed from V and 6 bases from J, the gap between germline ends came to 10 bases. The CDR3 here is CASSQAGAGEQYF. CDR3 DNA: TGTGCCAGCAGCCAAGCCGGAGCGGGCGAGCAGTACTTC.

The chain carries TRBV6-5 and TRBJ2-5, with D tentatively TRBD1 (5 bases). This CDR3 has 13 residues. Per germline, CDR1 MNHEY and CDR2 SVGAGI. V dropped 5 bases and J dropped 2 bases, with 9 bases sitting between them. The chain's CDR3 is CASSPRQQETQYF. The DNA for the CDR3 is TGTGCCAGCAGTCCTCGACAGCAAGAGACCCAGTACTTC.

The chain couples TRBV9 to TRBJ2-1; 7 bases match TRBD1. The germline gives CDR1 SGDLS, CDR2 YYNGEE. The J segment lost 7 bases and the V segment lost 0 bases, leaving 4 bases of the junction unmatched. This CDR3 region has 14 residues. Here the CDR3 DNA reads TGTGCCAGCAGCGTAGACCAGGGGGAAAATGAGCAGTTCTTC. Residues: CASSVDQGENEQFF.

Here the CDR3 DNA reads TGTGCCAGCAGCTCCGGGACAGGCTCCTACGAGCAGTACTTC. Protein: CASSSGTGSYEQYF. This chain uses TRBV14 with TRBJ2-7; 8 positions match TRBD1. The CDR3 has 14 amino acids. Germline V gives CDR1 SGHDN, CDR2 FVKESK. Unmatched junction bases numbered 3, after V lost 5 bases and J lost 0 bases.

This chain uses TRBV9 with TRBJ2-1; 8 nucleotides align to TRBD2. From germline, CDR1 is SGDLS and CDR2 YYNGEE. CDR3 length equals 16 residues. V trimming: 4 bases; J trimming: 4 bases; junction bases outside the gene matches: 10. The CDR3 DNA reads TGTGCCAGCAGCTCCCGGGGGGGGAACGGTTACAATGAGCAGTTCTTC. As protein: CASSSRGGNGYNEQFF.

This chain connects TRBV5-8 to TRBJ2-3, with 9 bases matching TRBD1. Per the germline V gene, CDR1 is SGHTS and CDR2 is YDEGEE. The V segment lost 5 bases and the J segment 6 bases; nucleotides outside the gene matches: 10. The CDR3 length is 15 residues. Here the CDR3 DNA reads TGTGCCAGCAGACTAACAGGGGGCGTAGAGGATACGCAGTATTTT. It translates to CASRLTGGVEDTQYF.

CDR3 nucleotides: TGTGCTAGTGGTTCCGGACTAGGGAGCACAGATACGCAGTATTTT. Translating it yields CASGSGLGSTDTQYF. The chain couples TRBV12-5 to TRBJ2-3, with TRBD2 matching 7 bases. CDR1 and CDR2 from the germline V gene are LGHNT and FRNRAP. V lost 4 bases and J lost 0; bases outside the gene matches: 4. The CDR3 runs to 15 residues.

The chain has TRBV5-4 and TRBJ1-6, with 8 bases identical to TRBD1. Looked up from germline, CDR1 is SGHNT and CDR2 is YYREEE (reference sequence). The CDR3 sequence is 14 residues long. The V gene end was trimmed by 4 bases and the J gene end by 8 bases; junction bases not matched to a gene: 5. In DNA form, the CDR3 reads TGTGCCAGCAGCCCTGGGACAGGACATTCACCCCTCCACTTT. This gives the protein CASSPGTGHSPLHF.

This clone showed up just once. The chain couples TRBV6-5 to TRBJ1-1, with D unclear. V gave up 9 bases and J gave up 1 base, with 12 bases separating them. The CDR3 spans 13 residues. Germline CDR1 MNHEY, CDR2 SVGAGI. CDR3: CASHETPNTEAFF. As DNA, the CDR3 is TGTGCCAGTCATGAGACACCGAACACTGAAGCTTTCTTT.

The chain joins TRBV5-1 to TRBJ1-1, with D possibly TRBD1 on 6 matching bases. Germline CDR1 reads SGHRS; CDR2 reads YFSETQ. The V gene lost 4 bases and the J gene lost 4 bases, with 14 bases spanning the gap. This CDR3 spans 14 amino acids. CDR3 amino acids: CASSVDRSGTEAFF. The CDR3 bases are TGCGCCAGCAGCGTAGACAGGTCGGGCACTGAAGCTTTCTTT. Combining the CDR3 with reference TRBV5-1 and TRBJ1-1 gives the whole variable domain KAGVTQTPRYLIKTRGQQVTLSCSPISGHRSVSWYQQTPGQGLQFLFEYFSETQRNKGNFPGRFSGRQFSNSRSEMNVSTLELGDSALYLCASSVDRSGTEAFFGQGTRLTVV.

The rearrangement joins TRBV11-3 to TRBJ2-5, with 9 positions matching TRBD1. The germline CDR1 and CDR2 sequences are SGHNT and YENEEA. The CDR3 has 18 amino acids. With 6 bases clipped from V and 9 bases from J, the junction kept 23 bases outside the gene matches. Here the CDR3 DNA reads TGTGCCAGCAGGGGATACCGGGACAGGGAGACCTCCAAATTGGCCCAGTACTTC. Encoded protein: CASRGYRDRETSKLAQYF.

This clone was seen more than once but under ten times. The CDR3 DNA reads TGTGCCAGCAGCTTGGAACAGGACACTGAAGCTTTCTTT. Its protein is CASSLEQDTEAFF. The chain couples TRBV11-3 to TRBJ1-1; D might be TRBD1 (5 bases). V was shortened by 3 bases and J by 3 bases, with 8 bases between the two germline ends. The CDR3 consists of 13 residues. Germline V gene sequence: CDR1 SGHNT, CDR2 YENEEA.

The chain couples TRBV5-1 to TRBJ2-7; 7 bases map to TRBD2. J gave up 5 bases and V 4 bases, and 12 bases lay outside the gene matches. Germline V gives CDR1 SGHRS, CDR2 YFSETQ. This CDR3 spans 15 amino acids. CDR3 sequence reads: CASSPNLGGFHEQYF. The CDR3 nucleotides are TGCGCCAGCAGCCCAAATCTGGGGGGGTTCCACGAGCAGTACTTC.

This rearrangement joins TRBV19 to TRBJ2-7; 7 bases align to TRBD2. The trim removed 5 bases at V and 7 bases at J, leaving 8 bases unmatched. Per the germline V gene, CDR1 is LNHDA and CDR2 is SQIVND (reference sequence). The CDR3 covers 13 residues. This CDR3 is CASSPTSGIEQYF. The CDR3 DNA follows: TGTGCCAGTAGTCCAACCAGCGGGATAGAGCAGTACTTC. Full variable domain (outside the CDR3, taken from reference TRBV19 and TRBJ2-7): DGGITQSPKYLFRKEGQNVTLSCEQNLNHDAMYWYRQDPGQGLRLIYYSQIVNDFQKGDIAEGYSVSREKKESFPLTVTSAQKNPTAFYLCASSPTSGIEQYFGPGTRLTVT.

The CDR3 DNA reads as TGTGCCAGCAGTGGACAGGGAAGGAATCAGCCCCAGCATTTT. Residues: CASSGQGRNQPQHF. V and J are TRBV2 and TRBJ1-5; 7 bases line up with TRBD1. The CDR3 consists of 14 residues. Trimming removed 4 bases from V and 4 bases from J; junction bases left unmatched: 4. CDR1 and CDR2 from the germline V gene are SNHLY and FYNNEI.

The V and J genes are TRBV2 and TRBJ2-2; 9 bases fit TRBD2. The CDR3 runs to 14 residues. With V trimmed by 7 bases and J by 5 bases, 5 bases remained unmatched. Looked up from germline, CDR1 is SNHLY and CDR2 is FYNNEI. CDR3 region: CASTAGGGTGELFF. The CDR3 nucleotides are TGTGCCAGCACGGCGGGAGGGGGAACCGGGGAGCTGTTTTTT.

The chain combines TRBV7-2 with TRBJ2-5, with 10 bases identical to TRBD2. Germline values: CDR1 SGHTA, CDR2 FQGNSA. The CDR3 consists of 14 residues. Germline trimming cut 4 bases from V and 3 bases from J; bases unmatched to any gene: 2. The CDR3 protein is CASSSSGSEETQYF. The DNA for the CDR3 is TGTGCCAGCAGCTCTAGCGGGAGTGAAGAGACCCAGTACTTC.

A remark on this clone: Other nucleotide sequences in the sample specify the same CDR3. The V call is TRBV12-3 or TRBV12-4, the J call TRBJ1-5; D perhaps matches TRBD1 (6 bases). The CDR3 has 13 residues. V lost 4 bases and J 2 bases, leaving 6 bases between the germline ends. Written as DNA, the CDR3 is TGTGCCAGCAGTTACAGGGGCAATCAGCCCCAGCATTTT. It is translated as CASSYRGNQPQHF.

The genes are TRBV7-9 and TRBJ1-1; D uncertain. Germline lookup yields CDR1 SEHNR and CDR2 FQNEAQ (reference sequence). The ends were cut back, 4 bases at V and 1 base at J, with 10 bases in the middle. There are 14 residues in the CDR3. CDR3 loop: CASSSGDRNTEAFF. CDR3 nucleotides: TGTGCCAGCAGCTCCGGGGATAGGAACACTGAAGCTTTCTTT.

The genes are TRBV19 and TRBJ1-5; 7 nucleotides agree with TRBD1. Germline CDR1 is LNHDA and CDR2 is SQIVND (reference sequence). The V segment lost 0 bases and the J segment 5 bases; nucleotides outside the gene matches: 4. The CDR3 consists of 15 residues. For the CDR3, the DNA is TGTGCCAGTAGTATAGAGACAGGGCTTCATCAGCCCCAGCATTTT. Translating it yields CASSIETGLHQPQHF.

This chain connects TRBV24-1 to TRBJ2-3; D gene ambiguous. The CDR3 totals 15 residues. Germline CDR1 reads KGHDR; CDR2 reads SFDVKD. The V gene lost 1 base and the J gene lost 1 base, with 8 bases spanning the gap. CDR3 protein: CATSDFYRGTDTQYF. CDR3 nucleotides: TGTGCCACCAGTGATTTTTACCGCGGCACAGATACGCAGTATTTT.

This clone was found a few times. At the DNA level, this CDR3 is encoded by other sequences in the same sample as well. V and J are TRBV3-1 (or the pseudogene TRBV3-2) and TRBJ2-7, with 10 bases identical to TRBD2. Germline CDR1 is LGHDT and CDR2 is YNNKEL (reference sequence). The CDR3 contains 15 residues. V was clipped by 1 base and J by 0 bases; unmatched bases: 0. The CDR3 DNA is TGTGCCAGCAGCCAAGGACTAGCGGGCTCCTACGAGCAGTACTTC. Translating gives CASSQGLAGSYEQYF.

The genes are TRBV19 and TRBJ1-4; D not resolved. This CDR3 spans 15 amino acids. Per germline, CDR1 LNHDA and CDR2 SQIVND (reference sequence). Trimming pared 3 bases from V and 8 bases from J, leaving 16 bases between. CDR3 DNA sequence: TGTGCCAGTAGTATCTTGAACCGCCTTGAGGAAAAACTGTTTTTT. Protein: CASSILNRLEEKLFF.

The chain joins TRBV10-2 to TRBJ1-6; 9 bases fit TRBD1. Trimming cost V 6 bases and J 0 bases; bases outside gene matches: 3. Germline V CDR1 and CDR2: WSHSY, SAAADI. The CDR3 is 16 amino acids. Written as DNA, the CDR3 is TGCGCCAGCAGGGGACAGGGAGGCTCCTATAATTCACCCCTCCACTTT. Its translation is CASRGQGGSYNSPLHF.

The chain recombines TRBV3-1 (or the pseudogene TRBV3-2) with TRBJ1-4; TRBD1 might be the D (6 bases). This CDR3 has 15 residues. CDR1 is LGHDT and CDR2 is YNNKEL in the germline V gene (reference sequence). Trimming removed 6 bases from V and 7 bases from J, with 18 bases in between. The CDR3 is CASSLLWQGSEKLFF. As DNA, the CDR3 is TGTGCCAGCAGTCTACTATGGCAGGGGAGTGAAAAACTGTTTTTT.